The entry below describes one T cell receptor beta chain. What it binds is not known. These data come from a study of blood T cells in healthy people across ages. Study results and caveats: There was no known CMV status for donors, so expanded clonotype changes were possibly confounded. Per-million-T-cell TCR beta diversity fell roughly linearly with age.

Every participating donor contributed about 10 milliliters of peripheral blood through a draw. Every sample yielded at least 6.5 million isolated PBMCs. In germline, CDR1 is SGHDT, CDR2 YYEEEE. The J segment lost 12 bases and the V segment lost 0 bases, leaving 3 bases of the junction unmatched. The CDR3 is made up of 13 amino acids. A second roughly 6 to 12 cycle PCR used barcoded and J-beta primers. Via MiXCR, TCRdb re-called the 5' RACE reads, giving one row per CDR3 protein. In the table there are roughly 1,700,000 distinct CDR3 sequences, roughly 27% of which are singletons. The sequence was obtained from a woman aged 25 to 39 in good health. The specimen was blood. V usage is TRBV5-6 and J usage is TRBJ2-1; TRBD2 matches at 10 bases. The DNA for the CDR3 is TGTGCCAGCAGCTTGGAGCGACTAGCGGGGCAGTTCTTC. Protein: CASSLERLAGQFF.